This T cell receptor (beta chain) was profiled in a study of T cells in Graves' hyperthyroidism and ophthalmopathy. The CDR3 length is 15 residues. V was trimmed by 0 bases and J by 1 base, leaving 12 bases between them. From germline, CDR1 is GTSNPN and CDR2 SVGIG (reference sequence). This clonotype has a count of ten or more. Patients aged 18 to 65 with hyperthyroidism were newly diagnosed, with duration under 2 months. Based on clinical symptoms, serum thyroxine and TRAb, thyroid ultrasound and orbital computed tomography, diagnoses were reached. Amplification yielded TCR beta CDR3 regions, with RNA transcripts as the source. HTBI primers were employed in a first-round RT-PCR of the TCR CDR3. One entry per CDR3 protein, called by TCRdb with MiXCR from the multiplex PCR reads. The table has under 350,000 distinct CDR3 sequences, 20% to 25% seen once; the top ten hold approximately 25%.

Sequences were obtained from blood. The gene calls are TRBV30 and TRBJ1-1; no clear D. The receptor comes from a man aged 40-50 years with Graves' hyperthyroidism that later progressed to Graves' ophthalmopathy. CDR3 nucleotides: TGTGCCTGGAGTGTAGGCTGGGGTCAGAACACTGAAGCTTTCTTT. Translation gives CAWSVGWGQNTEAFF. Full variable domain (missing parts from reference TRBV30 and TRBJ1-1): SQTIHQWPATLVQPVGSPLSLECTVEGTSNPNLYWYRQAAGRGLQLLFYSVGIGQISSEVPQNLSASRPQDRQFILSSKKLLLSDSGFYLCAWSVGWGQNTEAFFGQGTRLTVV.